The count of the clone carrying this T cell receptor beta chain is one. The treatment is: 15 to 20 received Ad26.COV2.S at low or high dose, single or two shots; five or six received placebo; per-sample allocation not given. Sampling occurred on day 63 after the first vaccine or placebo injection. The CDR3 length is 16 residues. CDR1 is LGHDT, CDR2 YNNKEL, per germline (reference sequence). V was pared by 1 base and J by 4 bases, with 16 bases between. These data originate in a study of Ad26.COV2.S vaccination and SARS-CoV-2 variants. TCRdb keeps only in-frame clones here, not all; method: immunoSEQ multiplex PCR. The repertoire consists of around 270,000 clones, with around 88% occurring once and the leading ten covering just under 3%.

The rearrangement links TRBV3-1 (or the pseudogene TRBV3-2) to TRBJ2-5; D tentatively fits TRBD1 or TRBD2 (5 bases each). The sequencing used peripheral blood, collected in a trial of Ad26.COV2.S vaccine versus placebo. The source of this sequence is a person between 18 and 65 years old who received the Ad26.COV2.S COVID-19 vaccine or a placebo. For the CDR3, the DNA is TGTGCCAGCAGCCAAGGTCAGGGCAGAGGAGGAGAGACCCAGTACTTC. Encoded protein: CASSQGQGRGGETQYF.